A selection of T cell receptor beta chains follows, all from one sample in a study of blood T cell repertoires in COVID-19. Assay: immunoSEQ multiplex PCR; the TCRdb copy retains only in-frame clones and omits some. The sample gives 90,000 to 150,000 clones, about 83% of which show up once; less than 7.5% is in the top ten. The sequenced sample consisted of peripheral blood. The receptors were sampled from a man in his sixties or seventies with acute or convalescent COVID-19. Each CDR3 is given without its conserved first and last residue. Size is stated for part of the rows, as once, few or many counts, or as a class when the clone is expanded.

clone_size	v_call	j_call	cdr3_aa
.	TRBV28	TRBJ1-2	ASSLGRRGYT
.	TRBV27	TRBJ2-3	ASTYSGGAEDTQY
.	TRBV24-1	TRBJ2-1	ATSDRTGTGGLYNEQF
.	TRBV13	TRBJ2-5	ASSAGTSGRRVGETQY
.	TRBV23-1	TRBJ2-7	ARKPRGQGDYEQY
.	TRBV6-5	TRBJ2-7	ASRVTLSSYEQY
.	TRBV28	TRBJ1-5	ASIRTGGRRNQPQH
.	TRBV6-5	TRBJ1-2	ASSSGGTAYGYT
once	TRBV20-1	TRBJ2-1	SATNNEQF
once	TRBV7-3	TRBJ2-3	ASSSGTSGPRAPDTQY
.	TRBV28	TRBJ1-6	ASTLEGSYNSPLH
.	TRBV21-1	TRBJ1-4	ASSKEWDRPTQSYEKLF
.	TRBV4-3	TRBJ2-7	ASSQEGASREQY
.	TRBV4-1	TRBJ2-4	ASSQAGQKNIQY
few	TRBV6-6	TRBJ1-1	ASRPYRDTEAF
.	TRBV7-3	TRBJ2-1	ASSSGGLNNEQF
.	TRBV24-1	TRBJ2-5	ATSGFGSMTAHQETQY
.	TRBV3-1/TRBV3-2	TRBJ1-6	ASSQGQGVSPLH
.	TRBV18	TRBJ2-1	ASSPTGYNEQF
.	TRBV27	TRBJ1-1	ASSLGQGGTEAF
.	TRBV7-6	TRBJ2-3	ASSLGAGLMTDTQY
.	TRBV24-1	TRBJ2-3	ATSGSTDTQY
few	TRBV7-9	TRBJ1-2	ASSVDRGGYT
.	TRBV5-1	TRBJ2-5	ASSERLAGEETQY
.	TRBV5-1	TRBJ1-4	ASSRVEGDREKLF
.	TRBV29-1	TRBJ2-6	SVEDIRAPGANVLT
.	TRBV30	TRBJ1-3	AWSVQDTIY
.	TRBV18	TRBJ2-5	ASSPALLETQY
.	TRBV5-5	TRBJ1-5	ASTAGGGQPQH
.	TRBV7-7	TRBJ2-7	ASSPGLSYEQY
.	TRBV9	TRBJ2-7	ASSVSDTHYEQY
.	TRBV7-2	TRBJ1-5	ASSRGPGQGQPQH
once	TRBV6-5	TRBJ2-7	ASSYSGQGAPYEQY
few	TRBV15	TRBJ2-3	ATSRDFQGPDTQY
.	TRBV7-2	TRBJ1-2	ASRTTGGVWYGYT
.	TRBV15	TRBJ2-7	ATSEPIAGALSYEQY
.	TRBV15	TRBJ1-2	ATSRDGVNYGYT
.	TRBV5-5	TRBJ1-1	ASSLTRGSTEAF
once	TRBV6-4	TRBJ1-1	ASSAQGGTEAF
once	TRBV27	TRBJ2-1	ASSLPGQGARLPEQF
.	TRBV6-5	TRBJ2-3	ASSYSSNLPPTQY
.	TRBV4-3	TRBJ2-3	ASSQLAGGTSTDTQY
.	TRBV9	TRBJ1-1	ASTPGRGNTEAF
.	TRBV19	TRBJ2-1	ASSIGLAVLNEQF
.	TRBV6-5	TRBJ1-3	ASSYSRAASGNTIY
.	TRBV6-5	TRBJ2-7	ASRPTGGGYEQY
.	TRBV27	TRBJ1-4	ASTSSRSNEKLF
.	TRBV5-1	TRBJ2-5	ASSAGTIQETQY
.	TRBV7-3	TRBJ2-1	ASRDLGTLSYNEQF
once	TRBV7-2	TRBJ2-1	ASSSRVAGGGENEQF
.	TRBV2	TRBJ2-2	ASSVKRGNTGELF
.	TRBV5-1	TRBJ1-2	ASSLLTGGYGYT
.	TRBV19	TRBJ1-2	ASDTLDRGDYGYT
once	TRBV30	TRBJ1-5	AWSTRQNSNQPQH
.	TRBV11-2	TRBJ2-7	ASSNPGGSDEQY
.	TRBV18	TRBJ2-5	ASSPPGVQETQY